This paragraph reports one T cell receptor (beta chain). Profiled with immunoSEQ multiplex PCR; TCRdb holds only in-frame clones, not every one. The table records over 50,000 clones, around 92% of them present only once. The data were taken from a study of T cell changes during pregnancy in multiple sclerosis. Germline V lookup: CDR1 SGHRS, CDR2 YFSETQ. The junction had 7 bases not matched to a gene; V was cut back by 1 base and J by 3 bases. The CDR3 consists of 16 residues. The TCR comes from a female donor with multiple sclerosis, enrolled in a pregnancy study. This material consisted of CD4+ T cells from peripheral blood mononuclear cells, taken in the third trimester of pregnancy. This chain links TRBV5-1 with TRBJ2-3, with 8 bases fitting TRBD2. Here the CDR3 reads CASSLSGGLGTDTQYF. In nucleotides, the CDR3 is TGCGCCAGCAGCTTGTCGGGGGGGCTTGGGACAGATACGCAGTATTTT. Using reference TRBV5-1 and TRBJ2-3 for the parts outside the CDR3, the full variable domain is KAGVTQTPRYLIKTRGQQVTLSCSPISGHRSVSWYQQTPGQGLQFLFEYFSETQRNKGNFPGRFSGRQFSNSRSEMNVSTLELGDSALYLCASSLSGGLGTDTQYFGPGTRLTVL.